These 6 T cell receptor beta chains originate from one sample sequenced in a study of metastatic and nonmetastatic thyroid tumors. Patients were all untreated before their thyroid surgery. TCRdb reanalyzed the PCR reads via MiXCR. The sample carries about 10,000 clones, around 28% recorded once. Input material: tumor tissue. The receptor set was obtained from a female donor with papillary thyroid cancer or a benign thyroid nodule (not recorded which). Some clones in this sample may be carry-over from other donors' samples.

A remark on this clone: A much larger clone lies one base from this, so it may be a read error. The sample has other DNA sequences that encode this CDR3 too. V is TRBV6-1 and J is TRBJ2-5, with 8 bases fitting TRBD1. This CDR3 has 15 amino acids. Losses at the gene ends were 5 bases for V and 5 bases for J; bases not matched to a gene: 10. CDR1 is MNHNS, CDR2 SASEGT, per germline. CDR3 region: CASSIGQGVSETQYF. CDR3 sequence (DNA): TGTGCCAGCAGTATAGGACAGGGAGTCTCCGAGACCCAGTACTTC.

J is TRBJ1-4 and V is TRBV7-8; D not resolved. Trimming left V 0 bases short and J 7 bases short, with 15 bases between. Germline V lookup: CDR1 SGHVS, CDR2 FQNEAQ. CDR3 size: 16 residues. CDR3 bases: TGTGCCAGCAGCTTAGCCGGCCGAAGGCGAATTGAAAAACTGTTTTTT. It specifies CASSLAGRRRIEKLFF.

J is TRBJ1-6 and V is TRBV7-2, with D hard to call. The V end was cut by 5 bases, the J end by 8 bases, with 13 bases between. The CDR3 is 14 residues long. Germline-derived CDR1 and CDR2 are SGHTA and FQGNSA. CDR3 in amino acids: CASSLEYGYSPLHF. DNA of the CDR3: TGTGCCAGCAGCCTGGAGTATGGGTATTCACCCCTCCACTTT.

The V and J genes are TRBV9 and TRBJ2-3, with 7 bases fitting TRBD2. The V gene end was trimmed by 2 bases and the J gene end by 2 bases; junction bases not matched to a gene: 8. The CDR3 spans 16 residues. Germline V gives CDR1 SGDLS, CDR2 YYNGEE. As DNA, the CDR3 is TGTGCCAGCAGCGTCTATGCGGGAGACTACACAGATACGCAGTATTTT. Its translation is CASSVYAGDYTDTQYF.

This sequence joins TRBV7-9 and TRBJ2-7; TRBD1 agrees at 7 bases. The CDR3 has 13 amino acids. Germline V gene data show CDR1 as SEHNR and CDR2 as FQNEAQ (reference sequence). The junction had 9 bases not matched to a gene; V was cut back by 6 bases and J by 7 bases. Here the CDR3 reads CASRTGSLGEQYF. As DNA, the CDR3 is TGTGCCAGCAGGACAGGGTCCCTTGGTGAGCAGTACTTC.

This clone is medium-sized. The CDR3 is CASSPGTIGNTIYF. CDR3 bases: TGCGCCAGCAGCCCAGGGACAATTGGAAACACCATATATTTT. This sequence joins TRBV5-1 and TRBJ1-3; D might be TRBD1 (6 bases). The CDR3 runs 14 residues. Trimming took off 4 bases at V and 3 bases at J, with 11 bases between the two ends. Germline V CDR1 and CDR2: SGHRS, YFSETQ.